This T cell receptor beta chain stems from a study of long-term antiretroviral therapy in people with HIV (dated by TCRdb to between 2021 and 2023). In the study overall: The earliest samples were collected roughly a decade before the 2015 WHO recommendation for immediate ART, at a time when ART was usually postponed until CD4 counts fell. A retrospective serial study tested whether changes in peripheral blood TRB repertoire composition and diversity were associated with ART initiation and durable HIV suppression. The cohort contributed roughly 190 cryopreserved PBMC samples from 30 to 35 adults with confirmed HIV infection, collected serially over a mean of approximately 6 years (range 1-12). Test extractions of a monoclonal T-cell line alongside a few dozen polyclonal samples showed no cross-contamination during QIAcube processing. Of the approximately 30 participants with HIV, about twelve were female.

The immunoSEQ hsTCRB v3.0 assay was used at survey level resolution for TRB variable region sequencing. A depth of roughly 35,000-55,000 T-cell genomes per sample was targeted for TRB sequencing. An Illumina MiSeq with a v3 150-cycle kit was used to sequence the pooled TRB libraries. Per the original workflow: Repertoire analysis ran in R within a reproducible Nextflow workflow covering QC, data transformation and analysis. LymphoSeq2, an R package for exploring AIRR-Seq data, was used to implement the custom analyses. After excluding a few samples that yielded fewer than 5000 total TRB sequences, 188 HIV repertoires remained for analysis. Among the roughly 190 retained HIV repertoires, 55 to 65 were collected before ART initiation and 120 to 130 were collected after ART initiation. Repertoires were downsampled to 5000 TRB nucleotide sequences, with summary statistics averaged over 100 downsampling iterations. TRB sequences were retained for analysis only if CDR3 regions of at least seven amino acids were present. A Shannon entropy-derived clonality score and the Gini coefficient were used to measure diversity. In repertoire networks, the top 5000 CDR3 amino acid sequences were linked whenever an edit distance of one separated two sequences. Antigen specificity groups and MHC restriction were predicted for TRB CDR3 amino acid sequences with GLIPH2. To flag known CMV, EBV, HIV or tissue antigen associations, CDR3 amino acid sequences were matched against VDJdb and McPAS-TCR. Pre-ART, post-ART and control groups were compared with Wilcoxon signed-rank tests and Holm-Bonferroni correction. The source is immuneACCESS, and TCRdb retained only in-frame sequences with V and J called. Part of the clones is not carried over; for the studies checked, unresolved V genes explain less than half of this, and the remainder is unexplained. That table supplies the V and J calls and clone size; D and trimming were determined from the DNA. For this sample there are fewer than 30,000 clones; about 86% appear just once. The top ten constitute about 5.3% of the sample.

The CDR3 has 14 amino acids, counting the end cysteine and phenylalanine. The sequence is cut down to CDR3 DNA, 42 bases in frame from base 1. V gives up 3 bases and J gives up 8 bases, and the segment between their germline ends measures 14 bases. The germline V gene encodes CDR1 MNHEY and CDR2 SVGAGI. To be included, a participant needed at least one PBMC sample from before ART initiation plus at least two post-ART samples. All participants with HIV were treated in the United States of America. Cryopreserved samples of about 1-10 million PBMC were thawed and washed before DNA extraction. At the time of the earliest PBMC sample for each participant with HIV, ages ranged from 23 to 54 years. Per participant, PBMC samples came from 1-4 timepoints prior to ART initiation and 2-8 timepoints following ART initiation, for a median of 7 samples. Serial HIV viral load, CD4+ T-cell count, ART history and demographic data were obtained for every participant. Using a Qiagen kit on a QIAcube, genomic DNA was extracted from unsorted PBMC, with samples processed in batches of 12.

With regard to this clone: No cognate antigen has been identified for it. Base qualities are not provided; no much larger clone lies one nucleotide away.

Study-wide conclusions, independent of this receptor: No data were available on ART adherence, viral resistance or therapy changes, limiting inferences about post-ART repertoire changes. CDR3 length ranges in HIV repertoires were narrower than in controls, and network structure suggested an antigen-experienced repertoire with only a slight naive shift after ART. Unsorted PBMC were profiled instead of sorted CD4+ and CD8+ T cells because pre-ART samples had limited cell numbers. The samples were dated from about 2004 to 2018, and the ART regimens that were used may be less effective than current ART regimens. Limited PBMC availability meant only the TCR beta chain was sequenced, without alpha chain pairing. A significant increase in TRB diversity was found to be associated with ART initiation, although TRB diversity was observed to remain significantly below that of transplant donor controls even after long-term ART. At every time point, the repertoire was dominated by expanded TRB clones first identified before ART initiation, although this dominance fluctuated and, in many PLHIV, declined after ART.

Sample: unsorted PBMCs, taken 0.7 years before starting antiretroviral therapy. The chain is assembled from TRBV6-5 and TRBJ2-1; no D gene can be assigned with confidence. This TCR derives from a man aged 25 to 40 with HIV. The DNA sequence follows: TGTGCCAGCAGTTATTTATCTGGCGTGGATGAGCAGTTCTTC. Translation gives CASSYLSGVDEQFF.